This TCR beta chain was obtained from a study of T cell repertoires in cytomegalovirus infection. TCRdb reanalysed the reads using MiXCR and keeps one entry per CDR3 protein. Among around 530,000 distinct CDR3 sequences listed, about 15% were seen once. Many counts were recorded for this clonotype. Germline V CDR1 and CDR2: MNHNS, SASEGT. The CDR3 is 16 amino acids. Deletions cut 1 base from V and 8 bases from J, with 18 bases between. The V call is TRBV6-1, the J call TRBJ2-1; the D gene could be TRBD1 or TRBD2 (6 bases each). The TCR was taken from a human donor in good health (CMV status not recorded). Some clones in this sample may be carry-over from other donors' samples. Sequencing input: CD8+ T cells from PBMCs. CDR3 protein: CASSEEKGGRLYEQFF. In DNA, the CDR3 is TGTGCCAGCAGTGAAGAGAAAGGGGGGCGCCTCTATGAGCAGTTCTTC.